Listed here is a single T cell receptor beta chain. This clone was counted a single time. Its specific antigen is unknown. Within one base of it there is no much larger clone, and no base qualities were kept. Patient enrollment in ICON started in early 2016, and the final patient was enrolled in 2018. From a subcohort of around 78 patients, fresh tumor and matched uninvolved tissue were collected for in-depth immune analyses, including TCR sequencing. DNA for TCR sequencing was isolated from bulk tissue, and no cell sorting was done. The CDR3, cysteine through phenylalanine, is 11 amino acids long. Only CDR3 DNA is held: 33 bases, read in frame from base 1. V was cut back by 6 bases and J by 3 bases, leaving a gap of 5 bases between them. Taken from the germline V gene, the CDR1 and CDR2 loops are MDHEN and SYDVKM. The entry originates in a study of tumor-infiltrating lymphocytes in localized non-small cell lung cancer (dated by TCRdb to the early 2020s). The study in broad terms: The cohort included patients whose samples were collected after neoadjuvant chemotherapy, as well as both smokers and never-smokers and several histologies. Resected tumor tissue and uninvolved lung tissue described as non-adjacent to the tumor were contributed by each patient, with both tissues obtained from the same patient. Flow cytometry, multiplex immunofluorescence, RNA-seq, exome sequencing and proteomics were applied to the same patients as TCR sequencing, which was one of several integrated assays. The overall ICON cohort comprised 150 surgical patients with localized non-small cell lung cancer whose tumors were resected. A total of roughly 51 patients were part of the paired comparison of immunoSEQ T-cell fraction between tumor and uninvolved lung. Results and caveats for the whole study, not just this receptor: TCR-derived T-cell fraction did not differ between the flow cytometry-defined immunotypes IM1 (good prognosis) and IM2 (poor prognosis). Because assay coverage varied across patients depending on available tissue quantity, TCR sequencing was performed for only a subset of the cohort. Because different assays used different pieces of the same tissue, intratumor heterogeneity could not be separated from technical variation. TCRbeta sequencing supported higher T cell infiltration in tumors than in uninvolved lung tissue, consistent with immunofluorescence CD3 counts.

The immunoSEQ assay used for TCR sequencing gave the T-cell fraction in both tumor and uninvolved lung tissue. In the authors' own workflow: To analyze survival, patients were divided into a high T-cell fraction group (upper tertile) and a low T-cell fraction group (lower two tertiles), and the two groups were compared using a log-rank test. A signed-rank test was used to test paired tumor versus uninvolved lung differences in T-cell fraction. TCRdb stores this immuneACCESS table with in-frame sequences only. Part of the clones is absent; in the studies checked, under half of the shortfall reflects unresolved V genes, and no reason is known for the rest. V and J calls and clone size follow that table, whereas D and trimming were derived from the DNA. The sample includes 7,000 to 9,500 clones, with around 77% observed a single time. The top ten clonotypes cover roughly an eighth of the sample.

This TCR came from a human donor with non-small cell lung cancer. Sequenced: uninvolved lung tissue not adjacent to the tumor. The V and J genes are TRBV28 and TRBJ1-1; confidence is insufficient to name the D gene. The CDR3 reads CASSPHTEAFF. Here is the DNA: TGTGCCAGCAGCCCGCACACTGAAGCTTTCTTT.